Each of the 19 T cell receptor beta chains below was sequenced from the same sample in a study of T cells in Graves' hyperthyroidism and ophthalmopathy (dated by TCRdb to the late 2010s). Library method: multiplex PCR. The instrument was an Illumina HiSeq 2000. The TCR beta CDR3 regions were amplified from RNA transcripts. For the first round of RT-PCR on the TCR CDR3, the HTBI primer set was used together with the Qiagen OneStep RT-PCR kit. Through fastp at Q25 and MiXCR, TCRdb rebuilt clones from the public reads, retaining in-frame beta chains. Every distinct CDR3 protein forms one entry, paired with its most common genes and DNA. This sample lists 85,000 to 110,000 distinct CDR3 sequences; over 45% were detected once. The ten largest make up 20% to 30% of the sample. Sample: blood. The source is a man aged 40-49 years with Graves' hyperthyroidism.

Ten or more counts support this clonotype. The V gene is TRBV15, the J gene TRBJ1-5; 8 bases line up with TRBD1. The germline V gene encodes CDR1 LNHNV and CDR2 YYDKDF (reference sequence). The ends lost 5 bases at V and 2 bases at J; junction bases unmatched: 5. The length of the CDR3 is 15 residues. The CDR3 loop is CATSDGQGGNQPQHF. In DNA, the CDR3 is TGTGCCACCAGCGATGGACAGGGTGGCAATCAGCCCCAGCATTTT.

This clonotype has at least ten counts. The V and J genes are TRBV14 and TRBJ2-2, with D perhaps TRBD1 (6 bases). Germline CDR1 and CDR2: SGHDN and FVKESK. V lost 2 bases and J lost 7, with 11 bases in between. This CDR3 has 14 residues. The CDR3 DNA sequence: TGTGCCAGCAGCCAATTACAGGGCGGCGGGGAGCTGTTTTTT. It specifies CASSQLQGGGELFF.

The chain carries TRBV15 and TRBJ2-6, with TRBD2 as a possible D gene (5 bases). There are 12 residues in the CDR3. With 5 bases removed from V and 9 bases from J, the gap between germline ends came to 8 bases. The germline V gene has CDR1 LNHNV and CDR2 YYDKDF (reference sequence). The CDR3 reads CATSGRDNVLTF. The CDR3 DNA follows: TGTGCCACCAGCGGCCGGGACAACGTCCTGACTTTC.

Turning to this clonotype: At one boundary the junction diverges from the germline segment, which might be a read error. J is TRBJ2-3 and V is TRBV7-6; D is undetermined. Per germline, CDR1 SGHVS and CDR2 FNYEAQ. This CDR3 has 13 residues. The CDR3 protein is CARSLAENNEQYF. CDR3 nucleotide sequence: TGTGCCCGCAGCTTGGCGGAGAACAATGAGCAGTATTTT.

This clonotype was counted many times. The genes are TRBV11-3 and TRBJ2-1, with 7 bases that match TRBD2. With V trimmed by 5 bases and J by 8 bases, 15 bases remained unmatched. The CDR3 spans 16 residues. In germline, CDR1 is SGHNT, CDR2 YENEEA. CDR3 sequence (DNA): TGTGCCAGCAGCCCTGGGGCTAGCGGAGACGAGGATGAGCAGTTCTTC. Its translation is CASSPGASGDEDEQFF.

This clonotype was observed many times. This may arise from a read error, as a much more abundant clone is one base away. This chain connects TRBV9 to TRBJ2-1, with D uncertain. Germline-derived CDR1 and CDR2 are SGDLS and YYNGEE. The CDR3 sequence is 15 residues long. CDR3 in amino acids: CASSVKTGSCNEQFF. DNA for the CDR3: TGTGCCAGCAGCGTTAAGACGGGCTCCTGCAATGAGCAGTTCTTC.

About this clonotype: It may be a read error: a sequence one base away is much more abundant. This chain connects TRBV6-5 to TRBJ2-2; D perhaps matches TRBD1 (6 bases). Trimming pared 6 bases from V and 6 bases from J, leaving 17 bases between. Germline V gives CDR1 MNHEY, CDR2 SVGAGI. This CDR3 contains 15 residues. The CDR3 reads CASSRGQLWAGELFF. CDR3 coding DNA: TGTGCCAGCAGCCGCGGACAGCTCTGGGCCGGGGAGCTGTTTTTT.

This clonotype was recorded many times. The gene calls are TRBV19 and TRBJ1-3; 8 positions agree with TRBD1. CDR1 is LNHDA, CDR2 SQIVND, per germline (reference sequence). This CDR3 has 16 amino acids. V trimming: 7 bases; J trimming: 0 bases; junction bases outside the gene matches: 8. The CDR3 protein is CASTPRDRLSGNTIYF. DNA for the CDR3: TGTGCCAGTACCCCCCGGGACAGGCTCTCTGGAAACACCATATATTTT.

Turning to this clonotype: The final CDR3 position lacks the conserved phenylalanine or tryptophan, pointing to a likely read error. This rearrangement joins TRBV7-3 to TRBJ2-1, with 7 bases identical to TRBD1. Germline V gives CDR1 SGHTA, CDR2 FQGTGA. This CDR3 comprises 15 residues. The CDR3 bases are TGTGCCAGCAGCTCAGATCGGGGACAGTCAAATGGGCAGTTCTTG. This sequence encodes CASSSDRGQSNGQFL.

This clonotype was recorded many times. The V and J genes are TRBV3-1 and TRBJ2-5; D gene unclear. The CDR3 is made up of 15 amino acids. Trimming stripped 5 bases from V and 2 bases from J, with 15 bases between. The V gene's germline CDR1 is LGHDT and CDR2 YNNKEL (reference sequence). The CDR3 DNA follows: TGTGCCAGCAGCGCTATCGAAGGTCGGCAAGAGACCCAGTACTTC. It is translated as CASSAIEGRQETQYF.

This clonotype was detected many times. One end of the junction varies from germline; a read error may be responsible. This chain joins TRBV10-2 and TRBJ2-1; D unresolved. Germline-derived CDR1 and CDR2 are WSHSY and SAAADI. This CDR3 region has 13 residues. CDR3 nucleotide sequence: TGCGCCGGCAGTTTGAAGCAGCCGTCCCAGCAGTTCTTC. Residues: CAGSLKQPSQQFF.

This clonotype was counted at least ten times. The V call is TRBV19, the J call TRBJ1-2; D perhaps matches TRBD1 (5 bases). This CDR3 has 15 amino acids. V was trimmed by 5 bases and J by 8 bases, leaving 21 bases between them. Germline CDR1 and CDR2: LNHDA and SQIVND (reference sequence). The CDR3 sequence is CASSAVGGYHFGYTF. The CDR3 DNA reads TGTGCCAGTAGTGCCGTCGGGGGATACCACTTCGGCTACACCTTC. The full variable domain, rest sourced from reference TRBV19 and TRBJ1-2, is DGGITQSPKYLFRKEGQNVTLSCEQNLNHDAMYWYRQDPGQGLRLIYYSQIVNDFQKGDIAEGYSVSREKKESFPLTVTSAQKNPTAFYLCASSAVGGYHFGYTFGSGTRLTVV.

In the case of this clonotype: A read error is likely, as this CDR3 ends without the conserved phenylalanine or tryptophan. The V call is TRBV7-8, the J call TRBJ1-5; D remains unclear. The CDR3 totals 13 residues. Between the trimmed V and J ends, which lost 3 bases and 7 bases, there was a span of 10 bases. Per the germline V gene, CDR1 is SGHVS and CDR2 is FQNEAQ. The CDR3 reads CASSFWGKQPQHL. In DNA form, the CDR3 reads TGTGCCAGCAGCTTTTGGGGAAAGCAGCCCCAGCATTTA.

Comment on this clonotype: The junction shows a germline mismatch at one end, possibly a read error. This sequence joins TRBV7-2 and TRBJ2-1; 7 nucleotides agree with TRBD1. Per the germline V gene, CDR1 is SGHTA and CDR2 is FQGNSA. The CDR3 has 12 residues. CDR3 bases: TGTGCCAGCAGCGCGCTCTCTAGGGGGCAGCTCTTC. This sequence encodes CASSALSRGQLF.

This clonotype was detected only a few times. The chain employs TRBV30 and TRBJ1-2; D uncertain. CDR3 length equals 13 residues. V was clipped by 5 bases and J by 4 bases, with 14 bases between them. The germline V gene has CDR1 GTSNPN and CDR2 SVGIG (reference sequence). CDR3 in amino acids: CAWRKEEFYGYTF. In DNA form, the CDR3 reads TGTGCCTGGCGGAAGGAGGAGTTCTATGGCTACACCTTC. The entire variable domain, with the rest obtained from reference TRBV30 and TRBJ1-2, is as follows: SQTIHQWPATLVQPVGSPLSLECTVEGTSNPNLYWYRQAAGRGLQLLFYSVGIGQISSEVPQNLSASRPQDRQFILSSKKLLLSDSGFYLCAWRKEEFYGYTFGSGTRLTVV.

The J gene is TRBJ1-2, the V gene TRBV27; possibly TRBD1 for D (6 bases). Trimming took 6 bases from V and 0 from J, leaving 11 bases between them. Germline V gives CDR1 MNHEY, CDR2 SMNVEV (reference sequence). The CDR3 is 14 residues long. CDR3 sequence: CASRPQGPNYGYTF. The CDR3 region has the DNA TGTGCCAGCAGGCCACAGGGACCTAACTATGGCTACACCTTC.

V is TRBV2 and J is TRBJ1-2, with D possibly TRBD1 on 6 matching bases. The V and J ends lost 6 bases and 3 bases respectively, with 20 bases between them. The CDR3 totals 16 residues. Germline assignment: CDR1 SNHLY and CDR2 FYNNEI. The CDR3: CASRSPRGVGDYGYTF. The CDR3 nucleotides are TGTGCCAGCAGATCCCCTAGGGGGGTTGGGGACTATGGCTACACCTTC.

This clonotype has a single count. J is TRBJ1-6 and V is TRBV10-3; 7 bases are a match to TRBD1. The germline gives CDR1 ENHRY, CDR2 SYGVKD. This CDR3 region has 15 residues. CDR3 in DNA: TGTACCACCCAACCCGGGACAGCATATAATTCACCCCTCCACTTT. Its protein product is CTTQPGTAYNSPLHF.

This clonotype has at least ten counts. The rearrangement joins TRBV7-2 to TRBJ1-2; D is ambiguous. The V end was cut by 1 base, the J end by 4 bases, with 7 bases between. The CDR3 consists of 13 residues. The V gene's germline CDR1 is SGHTA and CDR2 FQGNSA. The CDR3 region is CASSLGRGYGYTF. CDR3 nucleotides: TGTGCCAGCAGCTTAGGGAGAGGCTATGGCTACACCTTC.